This T cell receptor (beta chain) was sequenced during a study of blood T cell repertoires in COVID-19. On the study more broadly: Specimens from acute and convalescent COVID-19 originated in the United States, Italy and Spain.

Authors' methods: Reference gene primer amplification gave nucleated cell count estimates. Using immunoSEQ multiplex PCR, the repertoire was profiled, and TCRdb retains in-frame clones only, with some absent. V and J calls plus clone size are reproduced from that table; the DNA served to infer D and trimming. Here the sample spans fewer than 150,000 clones, less than 85% being singletons. V dropped 7 bases and J dropped 10; count of bases not matched to a gene: 13. The germline CDR1 and CDR2 sequences are LNHDA and SQIVND (reference sequence). This CDR3 has 15 residues. The TCR originated in a woman aged 80 or over in a cohort sampled during active or convalescent COVID-19. The sequenced sample consisted of peripheral blood. The chain recombines TRBV19 with TRBJ2-1; 10 bases are shared with TRBD2. The CDR3 loop reads CASTPLASGGGEQFF. The CDR3 DNA reads as TGTGCCAGTACCCCTTTGGCTAGCGGGGGAGGAGAGCAGTTCTTC.